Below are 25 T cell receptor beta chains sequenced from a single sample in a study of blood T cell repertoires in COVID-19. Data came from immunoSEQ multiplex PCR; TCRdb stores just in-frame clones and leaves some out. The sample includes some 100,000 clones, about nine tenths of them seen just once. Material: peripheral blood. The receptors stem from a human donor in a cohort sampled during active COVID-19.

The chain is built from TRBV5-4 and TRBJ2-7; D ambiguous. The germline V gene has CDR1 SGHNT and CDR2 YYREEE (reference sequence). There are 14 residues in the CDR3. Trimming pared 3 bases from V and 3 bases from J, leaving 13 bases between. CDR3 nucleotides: TGTGCCAGCAGCTCAACCGACACTTACTACGAGCAGTACTTC. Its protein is CASSSTDTYYEQYF.

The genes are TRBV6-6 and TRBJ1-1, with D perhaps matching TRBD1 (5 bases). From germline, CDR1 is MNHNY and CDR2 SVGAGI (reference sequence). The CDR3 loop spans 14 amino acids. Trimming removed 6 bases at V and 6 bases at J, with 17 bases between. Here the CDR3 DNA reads TGTGCCAGCAGATCAACACAGGTGGGGCCTGAAGCTTTCTTT. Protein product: CASRSTQVGPEAFF.

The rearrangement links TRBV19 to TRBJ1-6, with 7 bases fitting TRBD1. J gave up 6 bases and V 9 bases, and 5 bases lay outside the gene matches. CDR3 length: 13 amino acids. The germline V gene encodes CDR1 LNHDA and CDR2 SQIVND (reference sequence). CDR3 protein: CASQGQTNSPLHF. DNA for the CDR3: TGTGCCAGCCAGGGACAGACTAATTCACCCCTCCACTTT.

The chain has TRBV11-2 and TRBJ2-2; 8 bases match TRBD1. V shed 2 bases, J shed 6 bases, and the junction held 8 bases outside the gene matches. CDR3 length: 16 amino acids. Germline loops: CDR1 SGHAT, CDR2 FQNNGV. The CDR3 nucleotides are TGTGCCAGCAGCTTACTTGCGACAGGGGTTTCCGGGGAGCTGTTTTTT. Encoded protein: CASSLLATGVSGELFF.

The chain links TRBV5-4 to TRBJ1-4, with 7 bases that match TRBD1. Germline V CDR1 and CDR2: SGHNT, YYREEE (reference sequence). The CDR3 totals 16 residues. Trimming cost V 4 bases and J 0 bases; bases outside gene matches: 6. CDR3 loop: CASSPTGDATNEKLFF. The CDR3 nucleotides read TGTGCCAGCAGCCCCACAGGGGATGCAACTAATGAAAAACTGTTTTTT. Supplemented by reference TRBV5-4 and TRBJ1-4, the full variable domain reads ETGVTQSPTHLIKTRGQQVTLRCSSQSGHNTVSWYQQALGQGPQFIFQYYREEENGRGNFPPRFSGLQFPNYSSELNVNALELDDSALYLCASSPTGDATNEKLFFGSGTQLSVL.

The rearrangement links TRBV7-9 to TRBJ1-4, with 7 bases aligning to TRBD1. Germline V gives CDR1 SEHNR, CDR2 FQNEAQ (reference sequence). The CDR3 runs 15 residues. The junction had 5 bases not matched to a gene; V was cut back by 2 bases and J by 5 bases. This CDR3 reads CASSLQGTANEKLFF. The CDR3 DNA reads TGTGCCAGCAGCTTACAGGGGACAGCGAATGAAAAACTGTTTTTT.

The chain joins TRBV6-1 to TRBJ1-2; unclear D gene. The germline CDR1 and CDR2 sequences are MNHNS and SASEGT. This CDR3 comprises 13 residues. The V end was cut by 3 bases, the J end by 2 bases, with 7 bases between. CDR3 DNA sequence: TGTGCCAGCAGTGATACGGTGAACTATGGCTACACCTTC. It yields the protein CASSDTVNYGYTF.

The CDR3 nucleotides are TGCAGCGTTGAAGCCTCAGGGGGCTGGACTGAAGCTTTCTTT. Amino acids: CSVEASGGWTEAFF. The rearrangement joins TRBV29-1 to TRBJ1-1, with 8 bases aligning to TRBD1. The CDR3 runs 14 residues. Germline lookup yields CDR1 SQVTM and CDR2 ANQGSEA. V was pared by 1 base and J by 5 bases, with 6 bases of the junction left unmatched.

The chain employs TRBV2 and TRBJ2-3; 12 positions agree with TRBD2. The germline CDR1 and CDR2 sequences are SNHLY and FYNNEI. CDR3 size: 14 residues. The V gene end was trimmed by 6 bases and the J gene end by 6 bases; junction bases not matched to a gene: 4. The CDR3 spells CASRPGLAGDTQYF. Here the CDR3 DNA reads TGTGCCAGCAGGCCGGGACTAGCGGGCGATACGCAGTATTTT. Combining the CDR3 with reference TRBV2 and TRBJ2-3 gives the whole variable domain EPEVTQTPSHQVTQMGQEVILRCVPISNHLYFYWYRQILGQKVEFLVSFYNNEISEKSEIFDDQFSVERPDGSNFTLKIRSTKLEDSAMYFCASRPGLAGDTQYFGPGTRLTVL.

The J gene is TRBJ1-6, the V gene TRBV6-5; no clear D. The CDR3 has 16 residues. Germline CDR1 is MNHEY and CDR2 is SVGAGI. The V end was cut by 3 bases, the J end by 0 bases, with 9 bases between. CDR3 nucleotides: TGTGCCAGCAGTTATGGCGGTAGCTCCTATAATTCACCCCTCCACTTT. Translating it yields CASSYGGSSYNSPLHF.

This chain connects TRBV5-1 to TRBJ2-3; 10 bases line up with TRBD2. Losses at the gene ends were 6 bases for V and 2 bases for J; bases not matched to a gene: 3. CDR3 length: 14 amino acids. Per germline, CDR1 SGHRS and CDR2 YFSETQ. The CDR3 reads CASTLAGDTDTQYF. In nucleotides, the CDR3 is TGCGCCAGCACGCTAGCGGGGGACACAGATACGCAGTATTTT. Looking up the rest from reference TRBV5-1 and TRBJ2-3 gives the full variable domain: KAGVTQTPRYLIKTRGQQVTLSCSPISGHRSVSWYQQTPGQGLQFLFEYFSETQRNKGNFPGRFSGRQFSNSRSEMNVSTLELGDSALYLCASTLAGDTDTQYFGPGTRLTVL.

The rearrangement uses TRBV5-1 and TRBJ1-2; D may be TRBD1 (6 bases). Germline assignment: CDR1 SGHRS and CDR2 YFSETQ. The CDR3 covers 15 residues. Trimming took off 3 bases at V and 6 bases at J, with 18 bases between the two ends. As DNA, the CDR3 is TGCGCCAGCAGCTGGGGCGCAGGGGCCCGGGATGGCTACACCTTC. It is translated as CASSWGAGARDGYTF.

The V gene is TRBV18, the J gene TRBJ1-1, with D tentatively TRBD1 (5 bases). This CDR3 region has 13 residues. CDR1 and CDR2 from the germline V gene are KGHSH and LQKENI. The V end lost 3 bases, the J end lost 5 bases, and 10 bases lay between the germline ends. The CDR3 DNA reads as TGTGCCAGCTCACCTATGACAGTTACTGAAGCTTTCTTT. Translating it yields CASSPMTVTEAFF.

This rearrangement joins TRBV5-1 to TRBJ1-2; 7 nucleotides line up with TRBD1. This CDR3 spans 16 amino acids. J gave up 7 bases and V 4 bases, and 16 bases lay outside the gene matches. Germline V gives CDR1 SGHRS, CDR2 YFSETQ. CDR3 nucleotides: TGCGCCAGCAGCCTAACTACCGACAGGGACCGCGGTGGCTACACCTTC. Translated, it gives CASSLTTDRDRGGYTF.

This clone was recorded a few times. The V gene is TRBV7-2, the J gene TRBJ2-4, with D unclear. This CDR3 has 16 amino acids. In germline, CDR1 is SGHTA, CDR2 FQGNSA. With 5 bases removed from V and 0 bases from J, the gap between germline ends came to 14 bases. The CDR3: CASSQNTLLAKNIQYF. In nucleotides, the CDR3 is TGTGCCAGCAGCCAAAACACCCTTCTAGCCAAAAACATTCAGTACTTC.

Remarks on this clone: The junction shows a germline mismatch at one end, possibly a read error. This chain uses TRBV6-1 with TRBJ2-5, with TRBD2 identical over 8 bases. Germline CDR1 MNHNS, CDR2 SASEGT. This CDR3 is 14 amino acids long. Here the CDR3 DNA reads TGTGCCAGCAATGAAGCGGGCGGGAGGGAGACCCAGTACTTC. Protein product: CASNEAGGRETQYF.

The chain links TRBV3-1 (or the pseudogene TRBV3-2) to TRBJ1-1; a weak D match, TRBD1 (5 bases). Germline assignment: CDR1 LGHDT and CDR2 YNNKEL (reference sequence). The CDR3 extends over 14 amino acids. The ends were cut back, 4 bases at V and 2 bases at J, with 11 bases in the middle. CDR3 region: CASSLTDRNTEAFF. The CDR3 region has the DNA TGTGCCAGCAGCCTCACAGACAGAAACACTGAAGCTTTCTTT.

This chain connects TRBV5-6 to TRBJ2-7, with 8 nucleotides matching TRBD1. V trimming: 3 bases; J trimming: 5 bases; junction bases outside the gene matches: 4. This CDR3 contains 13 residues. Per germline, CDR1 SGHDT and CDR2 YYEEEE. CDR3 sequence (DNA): TGTGCCAGCAGCTGGCAGGGGGCCCACGAGCAGTACTTC. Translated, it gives CASSWQGAHEQYF.

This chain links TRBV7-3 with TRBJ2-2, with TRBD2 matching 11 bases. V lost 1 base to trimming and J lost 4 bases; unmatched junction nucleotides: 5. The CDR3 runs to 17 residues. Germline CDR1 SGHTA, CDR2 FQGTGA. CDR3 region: CASSLKPSGGRTGELFF. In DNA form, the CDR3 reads TGTGCCAGCAGCTTAAAGCCTAGCGGGGGGCGCACCGGGGAGCTGTTTTTT.

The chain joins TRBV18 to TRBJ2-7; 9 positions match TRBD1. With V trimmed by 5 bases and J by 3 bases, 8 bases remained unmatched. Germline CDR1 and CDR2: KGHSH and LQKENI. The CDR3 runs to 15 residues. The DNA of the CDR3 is TGTGCCAGCTCAACGACGGGACAGGGTCACTACGAGCAGTACTTC. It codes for CASSTTGQGHYEQYF.

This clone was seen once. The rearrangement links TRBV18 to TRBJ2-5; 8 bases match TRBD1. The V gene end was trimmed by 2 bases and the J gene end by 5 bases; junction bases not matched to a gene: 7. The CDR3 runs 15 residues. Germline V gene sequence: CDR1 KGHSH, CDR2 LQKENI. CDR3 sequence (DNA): TGTGCCAGCTCACCAGGGACAGGACCCGAGGAGACCCAGTACTTC. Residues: CASSPGTGPEETQYF.

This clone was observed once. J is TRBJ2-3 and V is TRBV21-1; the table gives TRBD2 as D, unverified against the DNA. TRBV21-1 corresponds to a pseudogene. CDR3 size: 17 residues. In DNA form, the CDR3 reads TGTGCCAGCAGCTGTGTCACCGGGGTTCATCGAACAGATACGCAGTATTTT. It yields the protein CASSCVTGVHRTDTQYF.

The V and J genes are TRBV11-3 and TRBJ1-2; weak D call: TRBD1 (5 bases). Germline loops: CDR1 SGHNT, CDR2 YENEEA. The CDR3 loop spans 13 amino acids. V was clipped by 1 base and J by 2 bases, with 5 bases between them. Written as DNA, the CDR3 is TGTGCCAGCAGCTTAGGACAGAACTATGGCTACACCTTC. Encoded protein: CASSLGQNYGYTF.

CDR3 bases: TGTGCCAGCAGTGAAGCGCTTCAGGGAGGGGGGACTGAAGCTTTCTTT. Amino acids: CASSEALQGGGTEAFF. The genes are TRBV2 and TRBJ1-1; D possibly corresponds to TRBD1 (6 bases). V lost 0 bases, J lost 5 bases, and 16 bases lay in between. The length of the CDR3 is 16 residues. The germline CDR1 and CDR2 sequences are SNHLY and FYNNEI.

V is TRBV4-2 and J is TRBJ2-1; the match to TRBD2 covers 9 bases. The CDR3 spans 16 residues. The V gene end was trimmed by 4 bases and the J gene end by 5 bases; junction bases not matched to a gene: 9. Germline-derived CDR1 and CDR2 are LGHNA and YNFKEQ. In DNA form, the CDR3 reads TGTGCCAGCAGCCGAGATAGCGCTAGCGGGGACAATGAGCAGTTCTTC. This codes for CASSRDSASGDNEQFF.